A selection of T cell receptor beta chains follows, all from one sample in a study of blood T cell repertoires in COVID-19. The table came from immunoSEQ multiplex PCR; TCRdb's copy has only in-frame clones and leaves some out. The top ten clones hold roughly 2.8% of a sample with a few hundred thousand clones, more than 75% of them seen once. Material for sequencing was peripheral blood. These TCRs come from a man aged 50 to 59 who had recovered from COVID-19. CDR3s include the opening cysteine and the closing phenylalanine or tryptophan. D genes are given only for firm matches. A row's size may be missing; if present it is once, few, many or a size class.

abundance,v_gene,d_gene,j_gene,CDR3aa,CDR3nt
NA,TRBV4-1,NA,TRBJ2-2,CASSQGPPGLTNTGELFF,TGCGCCAGCAGCCAAGGGCCGCCGGGACTCACGAACACCGGGGAGCTGTTTTTT
NA,TRBV5-4,TRBD1,TRBJ2-6,CASSARDRGPTGANVLTF,TGTGCCAGCAGTGCCCGGGACAGGGGGCCGACGGGGGCCAACGTCCTGACTTTC
NA,TRBV5-1,TRBD1,TRBJ2-1,CASSLTPGQGYNEQFF,TGCGCCAGCAGCTTGACACCGGGACAGGGTTACAATGAGCAGTTCTTC
NA,TRBV19,NA,TRBJ2-1,CASSIGLLLDEQFF,TGTGCCAGTAGTATTGGGCTACTTTTGGATGAGCAGTTCTTC
few,TRBV18,NA,TRBJ1-3,CASSPLDSYSGNTIYF,TGTGCCAGCTCACCTTTGGACAGCTACTCTGGAAACACCATATATTTT
NA,TRBV7-6,NA,TRBJ2-7,CASSLGLATYEQYF,TGTGCCAGCAGCTTAGGCCTGGCCACCTACGAGCAGTACTTC
NA,TRBV7-6,TRBD2,TRBJ2-1,CASSLSGTSGSSEQFF,TGTGCCAGCAGCTTATCGGGGACTAGCGGGAGTTCAGAGCAGTTCTTC
NA,TRBV30,TRBD2,TRBJ2-3,CAWSTGGPSNTQYF,TGTGCCTGGAGTACGGGAGGGCCATCAAATACGCAGTATTTT
NA,TRBV24-1,NA,TRBJ2-3,CATSDPHGPTDTQYF,TGTGCCACCAGTGATCCCCACGGTCCTACAGATACGCAGTATTTT
NA,TRBV15,NA,TRBJ1-5,CATSRDATLEWPQHF,TGTGCCACCAGCAGAGATGCTACCTTGGAGTGGCCCCAGCATTTT
NA,TRBV21-1,NA,TRBJ2-5,CASSKAEVWAGGQETQYF,TGTGCCAGCAGCAAAGCAGAGGTATGGGCAGGGGGACAAGAGACCCAGTACTTC
NA,TRBV5-6,TRBD1,TRBJ2-5,CASSLPGGFQGAQYF,TGTGCCAGCAGCTTGCCAGGGGGATTCCAGGGGGCCCAGTACTTC
NA,TRBV5-8,TRBD2,TRBJ2-5,CASSRLAGVETQYF,TGTGCCAGCAGCCGACTAGCGGGAGTGGAGACCCAGTACTTC
NA,TRBV6-4,NA,TRBJ1-1,CASKEFYRVMRTEAFF,TGTGCCAGCAAGGAATTCTACAGGGTCATGCGAACTGAAGCTTTCTTT
NA,TRBV27,TRBD2,TRBJ2-7,CASKQREESYEQYF,TGTGCCAGCAAACAGCGGGAGGAATCCTACGAGCAGTACTTC
NA,TRBV7-9,NA,TRBJ1-2,CASSLTGRNKGDGYTF,TGTGCCAGCAGCTTAACGGGGCGTAACAAGGGGGATGGCTACACCTTC
NA,TRBV5-3,NA,TRBJ1-3,CARYAFGPGPTYSSGNTIYF,TGTGCCAGATACGCTTTTGGTCCAGGGCCAACTTACAGCTCTGGAAACACCATATATTTT
NA,TRBV19,TRBD1,TRBJ1-1,CASSIAPGQGMRNTEAFF,TGTGCCAGTAGTATAGCCCCGGGACAGGGTATGAGGAACACTGAAGCTTTCTTT
once,TRBV28,NA,TRBJ1-3,CASSFTEFGDSIYF,TGTGCCAGCAGTTTCACGGAGTTCGGGGATTCAATATATTTT
NA,TRBV4-1,NA,TRBJ2-7,CASSQVEGDEQYF,TGCGCCAGCAGCCAAGTAGAAGGGGACGAGCAGTACTTC
NA,TRBV11-2,TRBD1,TRBJ2-7,CASSLAPGQASYEQYF,TGTGCCAGCAGCTTAGCCCCGGGACAGGCCTCCTACGAGCAGTACTTC
NA,TRBV6-5,TRBD2,TRBJ2-2,CASSRAGVYTGELFF,TGTGCCAGCAGTCGAGCGGGAGTTTACACCGGGGAGCTGTTTTTT
NA,TRBV4-2,TRBD2,TRBJ2-1,CASSPRTSGRSSSYNEQFF,TGTGCCAGCAGCCCAAGGACTAGCGGGAGGAGTAGCTCCTACAATGAGCAGTTCTTC
few,TRBV6-6,TRBD2,TRBJ2-7,CASGGAGLAVSYEQYF,TGTGCCAGCGGAGGGGCCGGACTAGCGGTTTCCTACGAGCAGTACTTC
NA,TRBV7-9,NA,TRBJ2-3,CASSPTGPDTQYF,TGTGCCAGCAGCCCGACGGGTCCAGATACGCAGTATTTT
NA,TRBV2,TRBD2,TRBJ2-1,CATLGPSSGSSYNEQFF,TGTGCCACCCTGGGACCCTCTAGCGGGAGCTCCTACAATGAGCAGTTCTTC
once,TRBV14,NA,TRBJ1-4,CASSQEGRRHEKLFF,TGTGCCAGCAGCCAAGAGGGGCGACGACATGAAAAACTGTTTTTT
NA,TRBV29-1,NA,TRBJ2-7,CSVETGVRYYEQYF,TGCAGCGTTGAGACAGGCGTTCGCTACTACGAGCAGTACTTC
NA,TRBV5-4,TRBD2,TRBJ2-5,CASSLDGLAETQETQYF,TGTGCCAGCAGCTTGGACGGACTAGCGGAAACCCAAGAGACCCAGTACTTC
NA,TRBV5-1,NA,TRBJ1-1,CASSLNPTGNTEAFF,TGCGCCAGCAGCTTGAATCCCACAGGGAACACTGAAGCTTTCTTT
NA,TRBV2,NA,TRBJ2-3,CASRRRGGASTDTQYF,TGTGCCAGCAGGAGGCGTGGGGGGGCTAGCACAGATACGCAGTATTTT
NA,TRBV25-1,NA,TRBJ2-2,CASSGQKPLTGELFF,TGTGCCAGCAGTGGACAGAAGCCGCTCACCGGGGAGCTGTTTTTT
NA,TRBV18,NA,TRBJ2-7,CASSPTQGYEQYF,TGTGCCAGCTCACCGACACAGGGCTACGAGCAGTACTTC
NA,TRBV14,NA,TRBJ2-7,CASSQSTDYEQYF,TGTGCCAGCAGCCAAAGTACAGACTACGAGCAGTACTTC
NA,TRBV5-1,NA,TRBJ2-7,CASRLTGISGEQYF,TGCGCCAGCAGACTAACAGGGATATCGGGCGAGCAGTACTTC
NA,TRBV11-2,TRBD1,TRBJ2-1,CASSRDRESEQFF,TGTGCCAGCAGCCGGGACAGGGAGAGTGAGCAGTTCTTC